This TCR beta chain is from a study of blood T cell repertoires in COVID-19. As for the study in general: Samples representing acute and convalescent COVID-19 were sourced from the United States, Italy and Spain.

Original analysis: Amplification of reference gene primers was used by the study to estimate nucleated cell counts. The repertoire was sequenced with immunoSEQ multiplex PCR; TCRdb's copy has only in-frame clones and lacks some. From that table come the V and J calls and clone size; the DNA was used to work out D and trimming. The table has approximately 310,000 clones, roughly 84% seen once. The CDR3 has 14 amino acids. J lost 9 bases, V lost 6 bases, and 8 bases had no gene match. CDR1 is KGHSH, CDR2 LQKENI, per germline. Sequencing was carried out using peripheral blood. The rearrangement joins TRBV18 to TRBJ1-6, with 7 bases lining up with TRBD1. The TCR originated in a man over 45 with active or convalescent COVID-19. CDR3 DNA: TGTGCCAGCTCGGAAGACAGGGTAGCTTCACCCCTCCACTTT. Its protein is CASSEDRVASPLHF.